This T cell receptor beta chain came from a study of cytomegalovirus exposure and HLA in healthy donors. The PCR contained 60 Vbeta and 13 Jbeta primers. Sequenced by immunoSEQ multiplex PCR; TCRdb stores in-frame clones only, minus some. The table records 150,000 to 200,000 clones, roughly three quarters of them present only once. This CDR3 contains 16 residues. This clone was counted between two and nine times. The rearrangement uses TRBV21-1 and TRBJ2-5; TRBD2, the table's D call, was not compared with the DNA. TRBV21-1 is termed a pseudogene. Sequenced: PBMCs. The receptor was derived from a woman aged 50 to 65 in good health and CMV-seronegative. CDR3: CASSKVSSPSQETQYF. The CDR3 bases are TGTGCCAGCAGCAAAGTCTCTAGCCCCAGCCAAGAGACCCAGTACTTC.